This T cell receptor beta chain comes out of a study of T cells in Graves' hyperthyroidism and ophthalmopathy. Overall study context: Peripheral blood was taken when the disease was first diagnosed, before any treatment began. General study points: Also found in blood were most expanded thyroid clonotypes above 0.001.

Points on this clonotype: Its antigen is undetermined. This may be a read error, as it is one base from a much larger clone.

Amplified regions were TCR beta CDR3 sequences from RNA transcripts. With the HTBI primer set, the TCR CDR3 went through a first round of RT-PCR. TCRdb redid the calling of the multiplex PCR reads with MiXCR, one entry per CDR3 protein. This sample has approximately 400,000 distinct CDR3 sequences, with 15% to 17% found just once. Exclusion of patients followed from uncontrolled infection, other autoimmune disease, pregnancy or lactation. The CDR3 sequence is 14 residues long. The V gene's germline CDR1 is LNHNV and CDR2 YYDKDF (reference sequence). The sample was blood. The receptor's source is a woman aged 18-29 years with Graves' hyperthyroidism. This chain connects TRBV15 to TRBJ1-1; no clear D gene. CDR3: CAPSRVGRDTEAFF. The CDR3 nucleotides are TGTGCCCCCAGCAGAGTTGGTAGGGACACTGAAGCTTTCTTT.